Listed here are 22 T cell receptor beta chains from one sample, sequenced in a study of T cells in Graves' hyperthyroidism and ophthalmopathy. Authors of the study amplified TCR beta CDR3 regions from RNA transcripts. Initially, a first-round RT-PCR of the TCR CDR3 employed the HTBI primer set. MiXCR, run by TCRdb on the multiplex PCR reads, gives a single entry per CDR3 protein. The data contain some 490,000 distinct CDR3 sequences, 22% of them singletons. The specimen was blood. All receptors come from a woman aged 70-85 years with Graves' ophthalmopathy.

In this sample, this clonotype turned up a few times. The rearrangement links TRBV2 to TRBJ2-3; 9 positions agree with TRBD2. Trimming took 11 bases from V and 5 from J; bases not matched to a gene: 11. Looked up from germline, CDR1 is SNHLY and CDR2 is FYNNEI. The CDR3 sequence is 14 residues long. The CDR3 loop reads CAGRTGTSLDTQYF. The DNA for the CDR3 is TGTGCCGGGAGGACCGGGACTAGCTTAGATACGCAGTATTTT.

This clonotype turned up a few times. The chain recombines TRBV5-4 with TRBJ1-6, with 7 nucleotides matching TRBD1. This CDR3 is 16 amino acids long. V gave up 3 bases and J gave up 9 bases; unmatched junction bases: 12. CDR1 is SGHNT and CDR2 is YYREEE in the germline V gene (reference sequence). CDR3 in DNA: TGTGCCAGCAGCTCGGCCTCACAGGGGTTAAGTTCACCCCTCCACTTT. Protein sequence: CASSSASQGLSSPLHF.

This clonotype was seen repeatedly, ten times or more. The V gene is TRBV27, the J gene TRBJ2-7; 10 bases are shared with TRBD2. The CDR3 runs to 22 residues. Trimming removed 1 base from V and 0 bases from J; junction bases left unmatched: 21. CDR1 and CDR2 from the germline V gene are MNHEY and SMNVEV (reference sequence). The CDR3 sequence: CASSLCGSRVLPASGGSYEQYF. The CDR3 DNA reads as TGTGCCAGCAGTTTATGCGGGAGCCGGGTCCTTCCAGCTAGCGGGGGCTCCTACGAGCAGTACTTC.

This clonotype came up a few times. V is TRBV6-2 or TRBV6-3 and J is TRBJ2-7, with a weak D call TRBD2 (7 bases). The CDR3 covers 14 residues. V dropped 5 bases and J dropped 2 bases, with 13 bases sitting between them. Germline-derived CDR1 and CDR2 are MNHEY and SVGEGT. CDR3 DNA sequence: TGTGCCAGCAGTGCCTGGGGGGGCCCCTACGAGCAGTACTTC. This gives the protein CASSAWGGPYEQYF.

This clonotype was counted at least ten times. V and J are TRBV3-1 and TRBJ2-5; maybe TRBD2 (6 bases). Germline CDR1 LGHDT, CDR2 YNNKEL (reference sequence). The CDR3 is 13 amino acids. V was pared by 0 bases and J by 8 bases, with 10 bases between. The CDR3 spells CASSQDGRNTQYF. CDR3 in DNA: TGTGCCAGCAGCCAAGATGGGAGGAATACCCAGTACTTC.

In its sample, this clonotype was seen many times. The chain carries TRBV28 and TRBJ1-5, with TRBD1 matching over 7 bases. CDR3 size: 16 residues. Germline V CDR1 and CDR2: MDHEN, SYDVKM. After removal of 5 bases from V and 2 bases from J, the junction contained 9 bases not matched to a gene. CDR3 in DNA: TGTGCCAGCAGTCCCAGGGGGGGGTTGGGCAATCAGCCCCAGCATTTT. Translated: CASSPRGGLGNQPQHF.

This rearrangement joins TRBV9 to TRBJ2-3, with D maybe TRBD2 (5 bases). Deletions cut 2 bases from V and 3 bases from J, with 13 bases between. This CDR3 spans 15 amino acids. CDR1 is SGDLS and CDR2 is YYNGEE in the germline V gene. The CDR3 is CASSVGIARTDTQYF. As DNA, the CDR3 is TGTGCCAGCAGCGTGGGTATAGCGAGAACAGATACGCAGTATTTT.

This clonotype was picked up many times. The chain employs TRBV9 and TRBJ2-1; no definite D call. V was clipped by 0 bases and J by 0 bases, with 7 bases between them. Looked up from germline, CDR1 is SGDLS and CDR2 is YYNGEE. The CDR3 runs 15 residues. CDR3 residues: CASSVVGASYNEQFF. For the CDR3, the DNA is TGTGCCAGCAGCGTAGTCGGTGCCTCCTACAATGAGCAGTTCTTC.

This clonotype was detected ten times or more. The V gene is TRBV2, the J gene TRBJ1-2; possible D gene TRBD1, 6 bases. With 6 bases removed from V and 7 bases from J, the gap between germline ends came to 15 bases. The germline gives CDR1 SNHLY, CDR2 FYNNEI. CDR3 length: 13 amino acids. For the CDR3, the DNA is TGTGCCAGCAGCCTCAGGGGTGGGGGTGGCTACACCTTC. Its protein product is CASSLRGGGGYTF.

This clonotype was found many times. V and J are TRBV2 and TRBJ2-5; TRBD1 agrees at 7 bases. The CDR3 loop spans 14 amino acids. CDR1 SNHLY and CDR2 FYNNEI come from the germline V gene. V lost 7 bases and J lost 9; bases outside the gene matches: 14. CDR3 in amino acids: CASTKGAAQRAQYF. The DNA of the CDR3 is TGTGCCAGCACCAAGGGGGCAGCTCAACGAGCCCAGTACTTC.

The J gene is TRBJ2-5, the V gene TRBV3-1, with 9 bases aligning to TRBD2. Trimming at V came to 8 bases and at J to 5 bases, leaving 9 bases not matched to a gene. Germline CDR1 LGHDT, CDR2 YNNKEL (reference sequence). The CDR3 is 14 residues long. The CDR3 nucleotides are TGTGCCAGCCGGGGGACTAGCCTCGGGGAGACCCAGTACTTC. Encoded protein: CASRGTSLGETQYF.

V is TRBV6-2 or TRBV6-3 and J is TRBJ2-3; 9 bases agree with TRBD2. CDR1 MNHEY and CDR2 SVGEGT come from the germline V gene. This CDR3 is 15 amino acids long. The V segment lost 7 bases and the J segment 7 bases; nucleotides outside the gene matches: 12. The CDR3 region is CASMIIAGELNTQYF. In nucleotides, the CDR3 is TGTGCCAGCATGATAATAGCGGGAGAGCTCAATACGCAGTATTTT.

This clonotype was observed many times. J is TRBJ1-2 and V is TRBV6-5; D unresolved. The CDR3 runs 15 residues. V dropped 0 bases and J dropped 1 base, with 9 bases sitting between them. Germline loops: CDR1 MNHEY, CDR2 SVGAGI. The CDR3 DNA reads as TGTGCCAGCAGTTACTCCGGTGTCGGTAACTATGGCTACACCTTC. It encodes CASSYSGVGNYGYTF.

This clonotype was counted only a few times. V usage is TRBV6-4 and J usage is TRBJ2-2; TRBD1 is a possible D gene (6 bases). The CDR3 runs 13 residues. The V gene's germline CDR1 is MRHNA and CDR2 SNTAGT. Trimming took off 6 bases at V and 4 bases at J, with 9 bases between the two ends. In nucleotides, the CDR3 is TGTGCCAGCAGCGAACAGGGCACCGGGGAGCTGTTTTTT. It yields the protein CASSEQGTGELFF.

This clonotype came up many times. The CDR3 DNA reads TGTGCCAGCAGCCGGGGGGATCGGAGGGTTGCGGTGCCCCAGCATTTT. This codes for CASSRGDRRVAVPQHF. The chain is built from TRBV14 and TRBJ1-5, with D perhaps TRBD1 (5 bases). From germline, CDR1 is SGHDN and CDR2 FVKESK. This CDR3 has 16 amino acids. V was pared by 4 bases and J by 9 bases, with 22 bases between. Complete variable domain (other parts from reference TRBV14 and TRBJ1-5): EAGVTQFPSHSVIEKGQTVTLRCDPISGHDNLYWYRRVMGKEIKFLLHFVKESKQDESGMPNNRFLAERTGGTYSTLKVQPAELEDSGVYFCASSRGDRRVAVPQHFGDGTRLSIL.

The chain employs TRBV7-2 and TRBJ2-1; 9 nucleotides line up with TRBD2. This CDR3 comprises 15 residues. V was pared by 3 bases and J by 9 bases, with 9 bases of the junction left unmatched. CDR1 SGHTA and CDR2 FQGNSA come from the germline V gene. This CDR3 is CASSLGGLALGEQFF. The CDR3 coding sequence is TGTGCCAGCAGCTTGGGAGGACTAGCGTTAGGTGAGCAGTTCTTC.

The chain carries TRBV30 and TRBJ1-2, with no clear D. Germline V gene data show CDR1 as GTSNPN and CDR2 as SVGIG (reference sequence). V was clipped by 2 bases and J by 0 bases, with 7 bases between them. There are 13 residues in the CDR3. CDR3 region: CAWSWGANYGYTF. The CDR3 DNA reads TGTGCCTGGAGTTGGGGAGCTAACTATGGCTACACCTTC.

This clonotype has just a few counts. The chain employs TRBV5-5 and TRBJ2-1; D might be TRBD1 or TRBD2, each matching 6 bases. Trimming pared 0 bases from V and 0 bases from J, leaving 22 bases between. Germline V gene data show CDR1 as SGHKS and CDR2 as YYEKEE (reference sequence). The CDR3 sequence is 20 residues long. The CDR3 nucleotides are TGTGCCAGCAGCTTGGAAGGGGGTTTGCCAGGGAGGCCCTCCTACAATGAGCAGTTCTTC. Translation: CASSLEGGLPGRPSYNEQFF.

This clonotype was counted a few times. DNA of the CDR3: TGCAGCGTGGGTATTATACAGGGGGCAACTGAAGCTTTCTTT. This gives the protein CSVGIIQGATEAFF. This chain connects TRBV29-1 to TRBJ1-1; TRBD1 aligns across 9 bases. Germline V CDR1 and CDR2: SQVTM, ANQGSEA. CDR3 size: 14 residues. J gave up 5 bases and V 6 bases, and 10 bases lay outside the gene matches.

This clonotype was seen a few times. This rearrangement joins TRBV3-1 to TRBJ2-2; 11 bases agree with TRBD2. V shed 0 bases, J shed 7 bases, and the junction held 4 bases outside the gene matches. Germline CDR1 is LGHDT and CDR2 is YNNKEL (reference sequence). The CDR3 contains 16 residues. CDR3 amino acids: CASSQELAGVVGELFF. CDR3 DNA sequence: TGTGCCAGCAGCCAAGAACTAGCGGGAGTGGTCGGGGAGCTGTTTTTT.

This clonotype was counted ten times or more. CDR3 nucleotide sequence: TGCAGTGCGGGGTGGGAGGCTGGGGAGACCCAGTACTTC. The encoded protein is CSAGWEAGETQYF. The chain is built from TRBV20-1 and TRBJ2-5, with D tentatively TRBD2 (6 bases). Germline CDR1 and CDR2: DFQATT and SNEGSKA (reference sequence). V dropped 6 bases and J dropped 5 bases, with 16 bases sitting between them. This CDR3 is built from 13 residues.

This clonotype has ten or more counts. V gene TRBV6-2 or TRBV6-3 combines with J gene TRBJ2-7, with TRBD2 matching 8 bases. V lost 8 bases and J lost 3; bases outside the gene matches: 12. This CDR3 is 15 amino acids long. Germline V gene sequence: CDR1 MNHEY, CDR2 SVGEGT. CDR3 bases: TGTGCCAGCTCGACCGGGAGGCTAGCGGGCTACGAGCAGTACTTC. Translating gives CASSTGRLAGYEQYF.